This TCR beta chain was identified in a study of blood T cell repertoires in COVID-19. Germline V lookup: CDR1 SGHRS, CDR2 YFSETQ. The ends lost 8 bases at V and 0 bases at J; junction bases unmatched: 8. The CDR3 extends over 16 amino acids. This clone was recorded only once. Under the authors' procedure: Reference gene primer amplification gave nucleated cell count estimates. Some clones are missing from TCRdb's copy, which holds only in-frame ones; the method was immunoSEQ multiplex PCR. That table furnishes V, J and clone size, whereas the DNA furnished D and trimming. The sample has approximately 190,000 clones, just under 85% seen once; the top ten hold approximately 5.1%.

The sequence was obtained from a woman aged 65 to 85 with active or convalescent COVID-19. This chain joins TRBV5-1 and TRBJ2-3, with 11 bases fitting TRBD2. The sample comprised peripheral blood. The CDR3 DNA is TGCGCCAGTGGAGGGACTAGCGGTCTTAGCACAGATACGCAGTATTTT. This codes for CASGGTSGLSTDTQYF.